This T cell receptor (beta chain) was obtained from a study of CD8+CD57+ T cells in acquired aplastic anemia. As for the study in general: The average for DNA from sorted CD4+ and CD8+ cells was 3 to 3.5 ug.

Broader study findings: No significant difference in CD8+ Simpson's diversity was found between patients and controls. A set of around 30 CD8+ CDR3 sequences was shared between patients and controls, and these sequences appeared highly expressed in patients.

Turning to this clonotype: Its matching antigen is unknown.

The CDR3 has 15 amino acids. Losses at the gene ends were 3 bases for V and 2 bases for J; bases not matched to a gene: 3. Germline loops: CDR1 KGHDR, CDR2 SFDVKD. Investigators profiled TCR beta VDJ and CDR3 from genomic DNA template. TCRdb independently ran MiXCR on the reads; one entry per CDR3 protein. This sample carries 250,000 to 350,000 distinct CDR3 sequences, around three fifths of them seen once, and the ten largest clones take 6.5% to 10%. The chain combines TRBV24-1 with TRBJ2-7, with 10 bases matching TRBD1. The sequencing input was sorted CD4+, CD8+, or CD8+CD57+ T cells (not recorded which) from PBMCs. The source is a human donor with severe aplastic anemia or a healthy control (not recorded which). DNA of the CDR3: TGTGCCACCAGTGATACCGGGACAGGGGCCTACGAGCAGTACTTC. It codes for CATSDTGTGAYEQYF.